Listed here are 29 T cell receptor beta chains from one sample, sequenced in a study of CD8 T cells in Susac syndrome. Roughly 0.45 to 1 ug RNA was reverse transcribed with random hexamers. In TCRdb, the immunoSEQ multiplex PCR reads were re-called with MiXCR into one record per CDR3 protein. The sample consists of 150,000 to 200,000 distinct CDR3 sequences, less than 95% of them appearing once. The sample comprised CD4+ T cells from PBMCs. Receptor source: a human donor with multiple sclerosis.

The J gene is TRBJ2-2, the V gene TRBV30; 14 bases agree with TRBD2. CDR3 length equals 18 residues. Unmatched junction bases numbered 13, after V lost 2 bases and J lost 8 bases. Germline-derived CDR1 and CDR2 are GTSNPN and SVGIG (reference sequence). CDR3 coding DNA: TGTGCCTGGAGTACCTCGCTGACTAGCGGGAGGGCTCCGGGGGAGCTGTTTTTT. Translated: CAWSTSLTSGRAPGELFF.

V gene TRBV20-1 combines with J gene TRBJ2-7; D call uncertain. The germline V and J ends were trimmed by 6 bases and 4 bases, with 10 bases remaining between them. Germline CDR1 reads DFQATT; CDR2 reads SNEGSKA (reference sequence). The CDR3 runs 11 residues. The CDR3 protein is CSAPAGYEQYF. In DNA form, the CDR3 reads TGCAGTGCCCCCGCAGGTTACGAGCAGTACTTC.

CDR3 sequence (DNA): TGCAGCGTGGATCCGTGGGACACTGAAGCTTTCTTT. Its translation is CSVDPWDTEAFF. The chain carries TRBV29-1 and TRBJ1-1; no reliable D call. Germline V gene lookup returns CDR1 SQVTM and CDR2 ANQGSEA. Trimming pared 6 bases from V and 3 bases from J, leaving 11 bases between. CDR3 length: 12 residues.

The rearrangement joins TRBV6-5 to TRBJ2-6; tentatively, D is TRBD2 (5 bases). The germline V gene has CDR1 MNHEY and CDR2 SVGAGI. Trimming stripped 2 bases from V and 0 bases from J, with 11 bases between. This CDR3 spans 17 amino acids. CDR3 sequence (DNA): TGTGCCAGCAGTTACCACTTACGGGGCTCTGGGGCCAACGTCCTGACTTTC. Its protein is CASSYHLRGSGANVLTF.

The rearrangement uses TRBV11-2 and TRBJ2-1; 8 bases fit TRBD1. CDR1 is SGHAT, CDR2 FQNNGV, per germline. This CDR3 comprises 15 residues. Trimming cost V 3 bases and J 3 bases; bases outside gene matches: 4. The DNA for the CDR3 is TGTGCCAGCAGCTTCAGCAGGGGGCACTACAATGAGCAGTTCTTC. It codes for CASSFSRGHYNEQFF.

This rearrangement joins TRBV24-1 to TRBJ2-1, with D hard to call. The V gene's germline CDR1 is KGHDR and CDR2 SFDVKD. The V end lost 1 base, the J end lost 9 bases, and 6 bases lay between the germline ends. CDR3 length equals 12 residues. As DNA, the CDR3 is TGTGCCACCAGTGATTTTAACGTTGAGCAGTTCTTC. Amino acid sequence: CATSDFNVEQFF.

The chain links TRBV6-6 to TRBJ2-5; D call uncertain. Trimming removed 2 bases at V and 1 base at J, with 8 bases between. The CDR3 extends over 14 amino acids. Germline CDR1 reads MNHNY; CDR2 reads SVGAGI (reference sequence). The CDR3 nucleotides read TGTGCCAGCAGTTACAGCCTTCCCCAAGAGACCCAGTACTTC. This sequence encodes CASSYSLPQETQYF.

V is TRBV20-1 and J is TRBJ2-3, with 10 bases identical to TRBD1. CDR1 and CDR2 from the germline V gene are DFQATT and SNEGSKA (reference sequence). J lost 2 bases, V lost 6 bases, and 5 bases had no gene match. The CDR3 extends over 14 amino acids. CDR3 sequence: CSATGQGNTDTQYF. CDR3 coding DNA: TGCAGTGCAACGGGACAGGGGAACACAGATACGCAGTATTTT.

A single count supports this clonotype. This chain links TRBV5-1 with TRBJ2-3, with no clear D. Per the germline V gene, CDR1 is SGHRS and CDR2 is YFSETQ. The V end was cut by 2 bases, the J end by 3 bases, with 4 bases between. This CDR3 spans 12 amino acids. Written as DNA, the CDR3 is TGCGCCAGCAGCTTCAAGACAGATACGCAGTATTTT. Its translation: CASSFKTDTQYF.

The CDR3 protein is CASSLLGQGRGTQYF. The CDR3 DNA reads TGTGCCAGCAGCCTACTGGGACAGGGTCGGGGGACCCAGTACTTC. The J gene is TRBJ2-5, the V gene TRBV7-8; 9 nucleotides match TRBD1. The germline gives CDR1 SGHVS, CDR2 FQNEAQ. J gave up 7 bases and V 5 bases, and 11 bases lay outside the gene matches. The CDR3 is 15 residues long.

This clonotype was observed a single time. The CDR3 DNA is TGCAGTGCTTCTACACAGGGACCCGGGGAGCTGTTTTTT. Its protein product is CSASTQGPGELFF. This chain uses TRBV20-1 with TRBJ2-2; weak D call: TRBD1 (6 bases). There are 13 residues in the CDR3. Looked up from germline, CDR1 is DFQATT and CDR2 is SNEGSKA (reference sequence). V was pared by 5 bases and J by 6 bases, with 13 bases between.

The rearrangement links TRBV28 to TRBJ2-7, with 7 positions matching TRBD2. CDR1 is MDHEN, CDR2 SYDVKM, per germline. V trimming: 4 bases; J trimming: 3 bases; junction bases outside the gene matches: 9. The CDR3 has 15 residues. This CDR3 is CASSSRLGRVYEQYF. As DNA, the CDR3 is TGTGCCAGCAGTTCCCGACTAGGGAGGGTCTACGAGCAGTACTTC.

The chain couples TRBV6-1 to TRBJ2-3; D remains unclear. Trimming removed 5 bases at V and 1 base at J, with 16 bases between. Germline V lookup: CDR1 MNHNS, CDR2 SASEGT. This CDR3 spans 16 amino acids. The CDR3 nucleotides read TGTGCCAGCAGTAAGCGACGGCGGAGTGGCACAGATACGCAGTATTTT. Translating gives CASSKRRRSGTDTQYF.

This chain connects TRBV7-9 to TRBJ2-7; D unclear. V was pared by 4 bases and J by 4 bases, with 14 bases between. This CDR3 comprises 14 residues. Germline-derived CDR1 and CDR2 are SEHNR and FQNEAQ (reference sequence). DNA of the CDR3: TGTGCCAGCAGCTCGGACGGCCCCGTTTACGAGCAGTACTTC. Its protein product is CASSSDGPVYEQYF.

This clonotype was counted a single time. J is TRBJ2-5 and V is TRBV27; 8 nucleotides line up with TRBD2. The germline gives CDR1 MNHEY, CDR2 SMNVEV (reference sequence). The V gene end was trimmed by 4 bases and the J gene end by 5 bases; junction bases not matched to a gene: 6. CDR3 length: 14 amino acids. The CDR3 nucleotides are TGTGCCAGCAGTTCAGGGACTAGTTGGGAGACCCAGTACTTC. Encoded protein: CASSSGTSWETQYF.

This chain joins TRBV30 and TRBJ2-4, with a tentative D call TRBD1 (5 bases). Between the trimmed V and J ends, which lost 5 bases and 0 bases, there was a span of 11 bases. The CDR3 sequence is 14 residues long. Germline loops: CDR1 GTSNPN, CDR2 SVGIG (reference sequence). The CDR3 DNA reads as TGTGCCTGGCTCCCAGGGCTAGCCAAAAACATTCAGTACTTC. Its translation: CAWLPGLAKNIQYF.

The chain combines TRBV10-3 with TRBJ2-7; D might be TRBD1 (5 bases). The germline V gene encodes CDR1 ENHRY and CDR2 SYGVKD. The CDR3 runs 16 residues. V lost 4 bases and J 0 bases, leaving 16 bases between the germline ends. CDR3 residues: CAISGRDSTGSYEQYF. The CDR3 DNA is TGTGCCATCAGTGGCAGAGACAGTACGGGCTCCTACGAGCAGTACTTC.

The V gene is TRBV27, the J gene TRBJ2-2; TRBD2 agrees at 9 bases. With 3 bases clipped from V and 3 bases from J, the junction kept 5 bases outside the gene matches. CDR3 length: 16 residues. The germline CDR1 and CDR2 sequences are MNHEY and SMNVEV (reference sequence). The CDR3 nucleotides read TGTGCCAGCAGTTTGAGAGCGGGAGGTGACACCGGGGAGCTGTTTTTT. Residues: CASSLRAGGDTGELFF.

The chain recombines TRBV30 with TRBJ1-2; 11 bases agree with TRBD1. CDR1 GTSNPN and CDR2 SVGIG come from the germline V gene (reference sequence). The trim removed 0 bases at V and 6 bases at J, leaving 3 bases unmatched. The length of the CDR3 is 14 residues. The CDR3 coding sequence is TGTGCCTGGAGTGTGGGGACAGGGGGTCATGGCTACACCTTC. Its protein is CAWSVGTGGHGYTF.

The rearrangement links TRBV6-6 to TRBJ1-1; 8 bases align to TRBD1. After removal of 8 bases from V and 1 base from J, the junction contained 3 bases not matched to a gene. This CDR3 spans 13 amino acids. Germline assignment: CDR1 MNHNY and CDR2 SVGAGI (reference sequence). Written as DNA, the CDR3 is TGTGCCAGCGACAGGGGTGGGAACACTGAAGCTTTCTTT. It specifies CASDRGGNTEAFF.

The V call is TRBV30, the J call TRBJ2-1; D not resolved. V was cut by 1 base and J by 5 bases, with 6 bases left in between. CDR1 is GTSNPN, CDR2 SVGIG, per germline (reference sequence). The CDR3 has 12 residues. The CDR3 protein is CAWSDFNNEQFF. The CDR3 coding sequence is TGTGCCTGGAGTGACTTTAACAATGAGCAGTTCTTC. Complete variable domain (other parts from reference TRBV30 and TRBJ2-1): SQTIHQWPATLVQPVGSPLSLECTVEGTSNPNLYWYRQAAGRGLQLLFYSVGIGQISSEVPQNLSASRPQDRQFILSSKKLLLSDSGFYLCAWSDFNNEQFFGPGTRLTVL.

The chain recombines TRBV5-1 with TRBJ1-1; 9 nucleotides align to TRBD1. Trimming cost V 0 bases and J 3 bases; bases outside gene matches: 9. The CDR3 totals 17 residues. Germline-derived CDR1 and CDR2 are SGHRS and YFSETQ. The CDR3 here is CASSLANRGPMDTEAFF. Written as DNA, the CDR3 is TGCGCCAGCAGCTTGGCCAACAGGGGGCCGATGGACACTGAAGCTTTCTTT.

The chain joins TRBV19 to TRBJ1-2; D is unresolved. Trimming took 6 bases from V and 11 from J, leaving 19 bases between them. CDR3 length: 13 residues. Germline V CDR1 and CDR2: LNHDA, SQIVND (reference sequence). In DNA form, the CDR3 reads TGTGCCAGTAGCCTGGAAATTGGGCGAGTATACACCTTC. Translation gives CASSLEIGRVYTF.

This clonotype was observed a single time. The gene calls are TRBV6-6 and TRBJ1-5; the D is unclear. Trimming cost V 8 bases and J 3 bases, with 8 bases left between them. Germline V lookup: CDR1 MNHNY, CDR2 SVGAGI (reference sequence). This CDR3 has 12 amino acids. Here the CDR3 DNA reads TGTGCCAGCGATATCTCCAATCAGCCCCAGCATTTT. This encodes CASDISNQPQHF.

This chain joins TRBV20-1 and TRBJ2-3; 8 positions match TRBD2. The CDR3 runs 14 residues. Germline V lookup: CDR1 DFQATT, CDR2 SNEGSKA (reference sequence). Germline trimming cut 5 bases from V and 6 bases from J; bases unmatched to any gene: 10. The CDR3 sequence is CSAPVSGEADTQYF. CDR3 DNA sequence: TGCAGTGCTCCCGTTAGCGGGGAGGCCGATACGCAGTATTTT.

V and J are TRBV5-1 and TRBJ2-5, with 8 bases aligning to TRBD1. The germline CDR1 and CDR2 sequences are SGHRS and YFSETQ. This CDR3 is built from 15 residues. Trimming removed 4 bases from V and 2 bases from J; junction bases left unmatched: 7. This CDR3 is CASSLWDRWQETQYF. CDR3 nucleotides: TGCGCCAGCAGCCTTTGGGACAGGTGGCAAGAGACCCAGTACTTC.

This clonotype has just one count. The chain is built from TRBV29-1 and TRBJ1-1; 12 nucleotides agree with TRBD1. CDR3 length: 13 amino acids. Germline-derived CDR1 and CDR2 are SQVTM and ANQGSEA. V lost 7 bases to trimming and J lost 8 bases; unmatched junction nucleotides: 8. The CDR3 here is CSATGTGGGEAFF. The CDR3 bases are TGCAGCGCTACGGGGACAGGGGGCGGAGAAGCTTTCTTT.

Only one count was recorded for this clonotype. The gene calls are TRBV7-9 and TRBJ2-1, with a weak D call TRBD2 (7 bases). This CDR3 is 11 amino acids long. Per the germline V gene, CDR1 is SEHNR and CDR2 is FQNEAQ (reference sequence). V was pared by 10 bases and J by 10 bases, with 14 bases between. This CDR3 reads CATDGGREQFF. The CDR3 DNA follows: TGTGCCACCGACGGGGGGCGCGAGCAGTTCTTC.

The chain is built from TRBV6-5 and TRBJ2-5; 14 bases map to TRBD2. From germline, CDR1 is MNHEY and CDR2 SVGAGI. V was clipped by 5 bases and J by 6 bases; unmatched bases: 5. CDR3 size: 15 residues. This chain's CDR3 is CASSPRTSGRKTQYF. CDR3 DNA: TGTGCCAGCAGTCCCCGGACTAGCGGGAGGAAGACCCAGTACTTC.